These 8 T cell receptor beta chains originate from one sample sequenced in a study of blood T cell repertoires in COVID-19. The assay was immunoSEQ multiplex PCR, and TCRdb's table has in-frame clones only and misses some. This table holds 200,000 to 300,000 clones, around 87% found once. Input material: peripheral blood. All receptors come from a woman between 45 and 60 years old with acute or convalescent COVID-19.

The chain combines TRBV18 with TRBJ2-7; D might be TRBD2 (5 bases). Germline V gene lookup returns CDR1 KGHSH and CDR2 LQKENI. V lost 1 base to trimming and J lost 9 bases, with 13 bases between them. The length of the CDR3 is 13 residues. The CDR3 loop reads CASSPRESRGQYF. As DNA, the CDR3 is TGTGCCAGCTCACCACGGGAGTCTAGAGGGCAGTACTTC.

V usage is TRBV6-5 and J usage is TRBJ1-6, with a possible D match to TRBD1 (6 bases). The CDR3 runs 13 residues. The V end lost 7 bases, the J end lost 7 bases, and 11 bases lay between the germline ends. Germline lookup yields CDR1 MNHEY and CDR2 SVGAGI. In nucleotides, the CDR3 is TGTGCCAGCACCCAACAGGGCAATTCACCCCTCCACTTT. Its translation: CASTQQGNSPLHF.

This clone is a singleton in its sample. The chain joins TRBV5-1 to TRBJ2-7, with no clear D. Germline V gives CDR1 SGHRS, CDR2 YFSETQ. V was pared by 0 bases and J by 3 bases, with 10 bases between. The CDR3 covers 14 residues. The CDR3 nucleotides are TGCGCCAGCAGCTTGGTCATGAGAAACTACGAGCAGTACTTC. Protein product: CASSLVMRNYEQYF.

The V and J genes are TRBV27 and TRBJ2-1; D is unclear. The V gene lost 0 bases and the J gene lost 0 bases, with 9 bases spanning the gap. The germline gives CDR1 MNHEY, CDR2 SMNVEV (reference sequence). The CDR3 loop spans 16 amino acids. The CDR3 region is CASSLSSRSSYNEQFF. CDR3 in DNA: TGTGCCAGCAGTTTATCCTCGCGGAGCTCCTACAATGAGCAGTTCTTC.

Only one count was recorded for this clone. J is TRBJ1-2 and V is TRBV7-2, with no clear D. The CDR3 loop spans 15 amino acids. The germline CDR1 and CDR2 sequences are SGHTA and FQGNSA. The V end was cut by 5 bases, the J end by 1 base, with 14 bases between. The CDR3 nucleotides read TGTGCCAGCAGCCCACAATCCCGGGGTAACTATGGCTACACCTTC. Its translation is CASSPQSRGNYGYTF.

This rearrangement joins TRBV7-3 to TRBJ2-7; the D is unclear. Trimming left V 5 bases short and J 3 bases short, with 11 bases between. This CDR3 region has 13 residues. CDR1 and CDR2 from the germline V gene are SGHTA and FQGTGA. CDR3 sequence: CASSPSSGYEQYF. The DNA for the CDR3 is TGTGCCAGCAGCCCGAGCTCTGGCTACGAGCAGTACTTC.

The gene calls are TRBV25-1 and TRBJ1-1; D remains unclear. Trimming cost V 6 bases and J 3 bases, with 17 bases left between them. The CDR3 loop spans 15 amino acids. In germline, CDR1 is MGHDK, CDR2 SYGVNS. The CDR3 sequence: CASRSRLAWDTEAFF. The CDR3 nucleotides read TGTGCCAGCAGAAGCCGGTTAGCCTGGGACACTGAAGCTTTCTTT. Filled out from reference TRBV25-1 and TRBJ1-1, the complete variable domain reads EADIYQTPRYLVIGTGKKITLECSQTMGHDKMYWYQQDPGMELHLIHYSYGVNSTEKGDLSSESTVSRIRTEHFPLTLESARPSHTSQYLCASRSRLAWDTEAFFGQGTRLTVV.

The CDR3 protein is CASSPVGQGVPGELFF. In nucleotides, the CDR3 is TGTGCCAGCAGCCCCGTGGGACAGGGCGTGCCCGGGGAGCTGTTTTTT. V gene TRBV7-9 combines with J gene TRBJ2-2; the match to TRBD1 covers 9 bases. The length of the CDR3 is 16 residues. Per the germline V gene, CDR1 is SEHNR and CDR2 is FQNEAQ (reference sequence). The V segment lost 5 bases and the J segment 6 bases; nucleotides outside the gene matches: 10.